The next 21 T cell receptor beta chains were all read from a single sample in a study of monozygotic twins with inflammatory bowel disease. One entry per CDR3 protein, without DNA, is what TCRdb gives after re-calling the 5' RACE reads. This sample's table has 150,000 to 200,000 distinct CDR3 sequences. The sample was blood. All receptors derive from a human donor with ulcerative colitis or Crohn's disease, or a healthy co-twin of an affected twin (not recorded which).

The CDR3 spells CASSPTLRGAGGTYEQYF. The gene calls are TRBV6-2 or TRBV6-3 and TRBJ2-7; lacking DNA, the TRBD2 call made by TCRdb goes unchecked. Germline V CDR1 and CDR2: MNHEY, SVGEGT. The CDR3 runs 18 residues.

The chain combines TRBV11-1 with TRBJ1-5; absent DNA, TCRdb's TRBD1 call cannot be checked. The CDR3 length is 20 residues. Germline V gene sequence: CDR1 SGHAT, CDR2 FQDESV (reference sequence). The chain's CDR3 is CASSLKNRDRDWGPNQPQHF. Using reference TRBV11-1 and TRBJ1-5 for the parts outside the CDR3, the full variable domain is EAEVAQSPRYKITEKSQAVAFWCDPISGHATLYWYRQILGQGPELLVQFQDESVVDDSQLPKDRFSAERLKGVDSTLKIQPAELGDSAMYLCASSLKNRDRDWGPNQPQHFGDGTRLSIL.

The V call is TRBV7-3, the J call TRBJ2-2. Germline values: CDR1 SGHTA, CDR2 FQGTGA. This CDR3 contains 15 residues. CDR3 residues: CASSLLGELGGELFF.

V usage is TRBV11-2 and J usage is TRBJ2-7; TCRdb's assignment of TRBD1 cannot be checked, as there is no DNA. The CDR3 is 14 residues long. Germline V lookup: CDR1 SGHAT, CDR2 FQNNGV. The CDR3 reads CASSLLQGIHEQYF.

The chain links TRBV5-1 to TRBJ2-2; TCRdb gives TRBD1 as the D gene, but with no DNA this cannot be confirmed. Germline values: CDR1 SGHRS, CDR2 YFSETQ. This CDR3 has 15 residues. The CDR3 region is CASSAGQRNTGELFF.

The chain is built from TRBV24-1 and TRBJ2-1; without DNA, the TCRdb call of TRBD2 cannot be checked. The CDR3 is 14 residues long. CDR1 and CDR2 from the germline V gene are KGHDR and SFDVKD. CDR3: CATSDFGEYNEQFF.

The J gene is TRBJ2-1, the V gene TRBV5-6; TCRdb calls TRBD2, which cannot be checked without DNA. CDR1 and CDR2 from the germline V gene are SGHDT and YYEEEE. CDR3 size: 15 residues. The CDR3 loop is CASSPRLGREDEQFF.

V usage is TRBV29-1 and J usage is TRBJ2-5; TCRdb's D call of TRBD1 is untestable without DNA. In germline, CDR1 is SQVTM, CDR2 ANQGSEA. The CDR3 length is 13 residues. The CDR3 loop is CSLKGQLQQTQYF.

The CDR3 protein is CASSQGRNYGYTF. The rearrangement joins TRBV19 to TRBJ1-2; the TRBD1 assignment by TCRdb is unverifiable without DNA. This CDR3 comprises 13 residues. Germline V lookup: CDR1 LNHDA, CDR2 SQIVND (reference sequence).

The rearrangement joins TRBV28 to TRBJ1-1. The CDR3 extends over 15 amino acids. Germline CDR1 and CDR2: MDHEN and SYDVKM. Here the CDR3 reads CASSPRIKMNTEAFF. Full variable domain (rest looked up from reference TRBV28 and TRBJ1-1): DVKVTQSSRYLVKRTGEKVFLECVQDMDHENMFWYRQDPGLGLRLIYFSYDVKMKEKGDIPEGYSVSREKKERFSLILESASTNQTSMYLCASSPRIKMNTEAFFGQGTRLTVV.

The J gene is TRBJ2-3, the V gene TRBV20-1; there is no DNA to check the TCRdb D call of TRBD2. Germline V gene lookup returns CDR1 DFQATT and CDR2 SNEGSKA (reference sequence). This CDR3 is 14 amino acids long. This CDR3 reads CSARETSGRDTQYF.

V gene TRBV4-1 combines with J gene TRBJ2-1; TCRdb indicates TRBD2, and absent DNA this call remains unverified. The V gene's germline CDR1 is MGHRA and CDR2 YSYEKL. The CDR3 is made up of 15 amino acids. The CDR3 is CASSQRTLSYNEQFF.

This sequence joins TRBV5-1 and TRBJ1-1; TCRdb's D gene call, TRBD1, goes unchecked for lack of DNA. This CDR3 contains 14 residues. CDR1 is SGHRS, CDR2 YFSETQ, per germline. CDR3 sequence: CASSLYGGDTEAFF. Using reference TRBV5-1 and TRBJ1-1 for the parts outside the CDR3, the full variable domain is KAGVTQTPRYLIKTRGQQVTLSCSPISGHRSVSWYQQTPGQGLQFLFEYFSETQRNKGNFPGRFSGRQFSNSRSEMNVSTLELGDSALYLCASSLYGGDTEAFFGQGTRLTVV.

The rearrangement links TRBV11-2 to TRBJ1-4; TCRdb designates TRBD1, a call that cannot be tested without DNA. CDR1 is SGHAT, CDR2 FQNNGV, per germline. The CDR3 has 20 amino acids. The CDR3: CASSSRIKGDRVATNEKLFF.

This chain links TRBV5-1 with TRBJ2-1; the TCRdb call, TRBD2, lacks DNA for checking. The CDR3 spans 14 residues. CDR1 and CDR2 (germline): SGHRS, YFSETQ. This CDR3 reads CASREIASVDEQFF. The full variable domain, with the rest looked up from reference TRBV5-1 and TRBJ2-1, is KAGVTQTPRYLIKTRGQQVTLSCSPISGHRSVSWYQQTPGQGLQFLFEYFSETQRNKGNFPGRFSGRQFSNSRSEMNVSTLELGDSALYLCASREIASVDEQFFGPGTRLTVL.

This sequence joins TRBV10-3 and TRBJ1-1; TCRdb's D gene call, TRBD1, goes unchecked for lack of DNA. The length of the CDR3 is 13 residues. Germline loops: CDR1 ENHRY, CDR2 SYGVKD. Here the CDR3 reads CAINPGQDSEAFF.

The chain links TRBV20-1 to TRBJ1-5; TCRdb's assignment of TRBD1 cannot be checked, as there is no DNA. Per the germline V gene, CDR1 is DFQATT and CDR2 is SNEGSKA (reference sequence). This CDR3 has 15 amino acids. The CDR3 region is CSARKGGIGNQPQHF.

This chain connects TRBV20-1 to TRBJ1-2; TCRdb's D call, TRBD1, is unchecked because there is no DNA. Germline loops: CDR1 DFQATT, CDR2 SNEGSKA (reference sequence). This CDR3 spans 13 amino acids. The CDR3 region is CSARSRGQYGYTF.

The chain recombines TRBV10-3 with TRBJ1-2. The germline CDR1 and CDR2 sequences are ENHRY and SYGVKD. The CDR3 sequence is 12 residues long. The CDR3 here is CAIGTSDYGYTF.

The CDR3 sequence: CASRKQGFPGANVLTF. The chain links TRBV6-1 to TRBJ2-6; the D gene TCRdb calls, TRBD1, cannot be checked with no DNA. Germline V CDR1 and CDR2: MNHNS, SASEGT. The CDR3 contains 16 residues.

The V gene is TRBV5-1, the J gene TRBJ2-2; the TCRdb D gene call, TRBD2, has no DNA to confirm it. This CDR3 is built from 14 residues. CDR1 SGHRS and CDR2 YFSETQ come from the germline V gene. CDR3: CASSPDSVTGELFF. The variable domain in full, with the rest retrieved from reference TRBV5-1 and TRBJ2-2, is KAGVTQTPRYLIKTRGQQVTLSCSPISGHRSVSWYQQTPGQGLQFLFEYFSETQRNKGNFPGRFSGRQFSNSRSEMNVSTLELGDSALYLCASSPDSVTGELFFGEGSRLTVL.